Presented here are 8 T cell receptor beta chains from one specimen sequenced in a study of blood T cell repertoires in COVID-19. Profiled with immunoSEQ multiplex PCR; TCRdb holds only in-frame clones, not every one. The sample includes 95,000 to 150,000 clones, roughly 89% seen only once; the top ten take approximately 4.2%. Sequencing was carried out using peripheral blood. The receptors were sampled from a man aged 40-49 years with acute or convalescent COVID-19.

The chain carries TRBV6-2 or TRBV6-3 and TRBJ1-1, with D unclear. The CDR3 loop spans 16 amino acids. The V gene lost 3 bases and the J gene lost 6 bases, with 20 bases spanning the gap. Germline lookup yields CDR1 MNHEY and CDR2 SVGEGT. CDR3 nucleotide sequence: TGTGCCAGCAGTTATACCGGTCGGAGAATTTTCGCTGAAGCTTTCTTT. It codes for CASSYTGRRIFAEAFF.

This chain uses TRBV5-4 with TRBJ2-1; D may be TRBD1 (6 bases). The ends were cut back, 2 bases at V and 4 bases at J, with 19 bases in the middle. CDR1 is SGHNT and CDR2 is YYREEE in the germline V gene (reference sequence). This CDR3 has 17 amino acids. CDR3 protein: CASSFWGRGPGYNEQFF. The CDR3, as DNA: TGTGCCAGCAGCTTTTGGGGGCGTGGCCCGGGGTACAATGAGCAGTTCTTC.

J is TRBJ2-5 and V is TRBV7-9, with TRBD2 matching 7 bases. The CDR3 extends over 16 amino acids. The trim removed 3 bases at V and 4 bases at J, leaving 11 bases unmatched. The germline V gene has CDR1 SEHNR and CDR2 FQNEAQ (reference sequence). The CDR3 sequence is CASSFWDYVPSETQYF. Written as DNA, the CDR3 is TGTGCCAGCAGCTTTTGGGACTACGTCCCCTCAGAGACCCAGTACTTC.

The V call is TRBV6-5, the J call TRBJ1-5; TRBD1 aligns across 8 bases. Trimming at V came to 6 bases and at J to 3 bases, leaving 4 bases not matched to a gene. There are 14 residues in the CDR3. CDR1 is MNHEY and CDR2 is SVGAGI in the germline V gene. The CDR3 reads CASSRDRTNQPQHF. CDR3 bases: TGTGCCAGCAGCCGGGACAGGACCAATCAGCCCCAGCATTTT.

This clone was observed a single time. The chain employs TRBV10-3 and TRBJ2-1; D is possibly TRBD2 (7 bases). Looked up from germline, CDR1 is ENHRY and CDR2 is SYGVKD. V lost 4 bases to trimming and J lost 4 bases, with 20 bases between them. This CDR3 region has 17 residues. The CDR3 DNA follows: TGTGCCATCAGTGCTCGTGCGGCGGGGGACAATTACAATGAGCAGTTCTTC. Protein sequence: CAISARAAGDNYNEQFF.

J is TRBJ2-5 and V is TRBV18; TRBD1 matches at 11 bases. CDR3 length equals 14 residues. Germline V gives CDR1 KGHSH, CDR2 LQKENI. V was clipped by 6 bases and J by 6 bases; unmatched bases: 6. The CDR3 protein is CASSSGTGGKTQYF. For the CDR3, the DNA is TGTGCCAGCTCGTCCGGGACAGGGGGAAAGACCCAGTACTTC.

The rearrangement joins TRBV5-1 to TRBJ2-5; the match to TRBD2 covers 8 bases. Looked up from germline, CDR1 is SGHRS and CDR2 is YFSETQ. V trimming: 1 base; J trimming: 5 bases; junction bases outside the gene matches: 10. This CDR3 has 16 amino acids. The DNA for the CDR3 is TGCGCCAGCAGCTTGAGGTCGGGAGGGCCCGTCGAGACCCAGTACTTC. As protein: CASSLRSGGPVETQYF.

A word on this clone: At one boundary the junction diverges from the germline segment, which might be a read error. The V gene is TRBV5-1, the J gene TRBJ1-5, with TRBD1 identical over 10 bases. CDR1 and CDR2 (germline): SGHRS, YFSETQ. This CDR3 contains 14 residues. The CDR3 DNA sequence: TGCGCCAGCAGTTTGGGACAGGGGACCCAGCCCCAGCATTTT. It translates to CASSLGQGTQPQHF.